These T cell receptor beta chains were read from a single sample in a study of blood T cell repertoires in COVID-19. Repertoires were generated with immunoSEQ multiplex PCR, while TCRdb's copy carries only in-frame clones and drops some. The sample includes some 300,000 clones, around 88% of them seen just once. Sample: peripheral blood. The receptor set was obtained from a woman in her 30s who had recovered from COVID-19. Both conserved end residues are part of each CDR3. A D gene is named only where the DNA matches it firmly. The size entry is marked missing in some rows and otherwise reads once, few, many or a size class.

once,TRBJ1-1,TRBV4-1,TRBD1,TGCGCCAGCAGCCAGGACAGGGAAACGGCAGCTTTCTTT,CASSQDRETAAFF
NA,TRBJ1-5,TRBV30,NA,TGTGCCTGGAGTTCGACCCTAAGGGGTCAGCCCCAGCATTTT,CAWSSTLRGQPQHF
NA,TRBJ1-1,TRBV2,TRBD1,TGTGCCAGCAGTGTTACCGGACAGGGTATTGAAGCTTTCTTT,CASSVTGQGIEAFF
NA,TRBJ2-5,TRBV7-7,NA,TGTGCCAGCAGCCGAGGGACATTGGAGACCCAGTACTTC,CASSRGTLETQYF
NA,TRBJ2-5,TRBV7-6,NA,TGTGCCAGCAGCTTAACTTTACCCCAGTACTTC,CASSLTLPQYF
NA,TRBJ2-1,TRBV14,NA,TGTGCCAGCAGCCAGGCTAGGTTAGGTCCGATACATGAGCAGTTCTTC,CASSQARLGPIHEQFF
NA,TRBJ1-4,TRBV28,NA,TGTGCCAGTCGGGAGGCAGATGGAGGTGAAAAACTGTTTTTT,CASREADGGEKLFF
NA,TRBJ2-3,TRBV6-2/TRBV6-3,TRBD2,TGTGCCAGCAGTCCAGCGGGGGGCCCAGATACGCAGTATTTT,CASSPAGGPDTQYF
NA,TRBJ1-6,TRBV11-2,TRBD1,TGTGCCAGCAGCCCTACCGGGACAGAAAATTCACCCCTCCACTTT,CASSPTGTENSPLHF
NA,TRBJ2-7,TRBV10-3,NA,TGTGCCATCAGTGGAGGTCTTACCTACGAGCAGTACTTC,CAISGGLTYEQYF
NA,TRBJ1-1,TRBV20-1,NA,TGCAGTGCTAGAGATAATCCTGAAGCTTTCTTT,CSARDNPEAFF
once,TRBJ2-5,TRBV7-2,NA,TGTGCCAGCAGCTTTAGACACAATCAAGAGACCCAGTACTTC,CASSFRHNQETQYF
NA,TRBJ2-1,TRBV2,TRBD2,TGTGCCAGCAGTGATGGTACTAGCGGGGCTTTCTACAATGAGCAGTTCTTC,CASSDGTSGAFYNEQFF
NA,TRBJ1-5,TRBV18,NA,TGTGCCAGCTCACCAATGGGAGTCTCCAATCAGCCCCAGCATTTT,CASSPMGVSNQPQHF
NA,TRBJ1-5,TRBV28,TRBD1,TGTGCCAGCAGTCGGACAGGCGACAATCAGCCCCAGCATTTT,CASSRTGDNQPQHF
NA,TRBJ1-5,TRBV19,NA,TGTGCCAGTAGTATCCAGGGGTCATTTCCTCCCATGGGCAATCAGCCCCAGCATTTT,CASSIQGSFPPMGNQPQHF
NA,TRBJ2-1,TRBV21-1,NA,TGTGCCAGCAGCAAGCCCCTAAGGACAGCGTACAATGAGCAGTTCTTC,CASSKPLRTAYNEQFF
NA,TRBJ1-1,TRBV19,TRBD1,TGTGCCAGTAGTATTAGCAATATAAGGACAGGGCTTGAGGACACTGAAGCTTTCTTT,CASSISNIRTGLEDTEAFF
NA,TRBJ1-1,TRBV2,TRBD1,TGTGCCAGCAGAGGACAGGGTGTTATAGCTTTCTTT,CASRGQGVIAFF
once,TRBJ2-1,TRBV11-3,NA,TGTGCCAGCAGCCGTAGGGGCGTATCCTACAATGAGCAGTTCTTC,CASSRRGVSYNEQFF
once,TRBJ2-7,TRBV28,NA,TGTGCCAGCAGTCCGCCGGTTTCTGAGCAGTACTTC,CASSPPVSEQYF
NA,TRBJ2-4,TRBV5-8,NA,TGTGCCAGCAGCTTAGGAACTACGGACATTCAGTACTTC,CASSLGTTDIQYF
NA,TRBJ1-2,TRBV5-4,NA,TGTGCCAGCAGCTTGGGCGGAGAAGCTAACTATGGCTACACCTTC,CASSLGGEANYGYTF